This TCR beta chain stems from a study of T cell responses to AZD1222 COVID-19 vaccine. This clone occurred a few times. The protocol was immunoSEQ multiplex PCR, while the TCRdb copy is restricted to in-frame clones and leaves out a portion. The data hold under 170,000 clones, with 94% observed a single time. From germline, CDR1 is SGHTA and CDR2 FQGNSA. V shed 4 bases and J shed 7 bases, with 11 bases lying between them. This CDR3 is 13 amino acids long. The source is an adult in good health. This material consisted of peripheral blood, taken on day 0 of AZD1222 vaccination. J is TRBJ2-1 and V is TRBV7-2; TRBD2 is a possible D gene (6 bases). The CDR3 region is CASSSGVWNEQFF. The CDR3 DNA follows: TGTGCCAGCAGCTCGGGAGTGTGGAATGAGCAGTTCTTC.